This T cell receptor (beta chain) was sequenced during a study of T-cell reconstitution after alpha-beta-depleted transplantation in children. Study observations and caveats: The authors attributed T-cell counts and diversity one year after transplant mostly to newly produced T cells. Expanded clones from the graft, numbering several hundred, reportedly supplied alpha-beta T cells about two months after transplant. Several patients had high TCRbeta diversity at day 60; it came from surviving recipient T cells and thymic progenitors.

Molecular barcoding with unique molecular identifiers was used for the TCRbeta library. TCRdb independently ran MiXCR on the PCR reads; one entry per CDR3 protein. The sample comprises hundreds of thousands of distinct CDR3 sequences, 20% to 25% of which are singletons, and roughly 14% rests with the top ten. The CDR3 is 15 residues long. V was clipped by 1 base and J by 3 bases, with 13 bases between them. The germline V gene encodes CDR1 SGHKS and CDR2 YYEKEE (reference sequence). This clonotype was recorded at least ten times. As yet, its antigen is unknown. Here the sequenced sample was PBMCs, mostly from graft donor cells, taken 360 days after TCRalphabeta/CD19-depleted stem cell transplant. The TCR sequence derives from a boy under three years old who had a stem cell transplant for acute myeloid leukemia, so the T cells may come from the graft donor. The chain carries TRBV5-5 and TRBJ1-2; D is unresolved. The CDR3 bases are TGTGCCAGCAGCTTGAATGGGGTACCCGACTATGGCTACACCTTC. Its translation is CASSLNGVPDYGYTF.